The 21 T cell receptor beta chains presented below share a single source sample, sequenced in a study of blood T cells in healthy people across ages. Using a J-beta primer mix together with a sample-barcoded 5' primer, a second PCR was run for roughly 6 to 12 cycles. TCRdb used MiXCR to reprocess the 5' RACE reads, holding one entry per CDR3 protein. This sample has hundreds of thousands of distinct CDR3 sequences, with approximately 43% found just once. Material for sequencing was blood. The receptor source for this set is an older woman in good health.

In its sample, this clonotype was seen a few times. In DNA form, the CDR3 reads TGTGCCAGCAGCCAGGGCCGACAGGGTATTGGCAAAAACATTCAGTACTTC. It specifies CASSQGRQGIGKNIQYF. V usage is TRBV14 and J usage is TRBJ2-4; TRBD1 aligns across 7 bases. This CDR3 is 17 amino acids long. With 3 bases clipped from V and 3 bases from J, the junction kept 11 bases outside the gene matches. The germline V gene encodes CDR1 SGHDN and CDR2 FVKESK. Full variable domain (rest looked up from reference TRBV14 and TRBJ2-4): EAGVTQFPSHSVIEKGQTVTLRCDPISGHDNLYWYRRVMGKEIKFLLHFVKESKQDESGMPNNRFLAERTGGTYSTLKVQPAELEDSGVYFCASSQGRQGIGKNIQYFGAGTRLSVL.

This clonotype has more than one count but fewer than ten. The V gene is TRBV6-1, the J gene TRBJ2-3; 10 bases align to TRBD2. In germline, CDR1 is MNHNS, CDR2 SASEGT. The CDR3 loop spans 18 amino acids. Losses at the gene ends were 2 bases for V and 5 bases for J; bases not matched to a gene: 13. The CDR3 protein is CASSESPTLAGAVDTQYF. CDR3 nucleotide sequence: TGTGCCAGCAGTGAATCCCCCACCCTAGCGGGAGCGGTAGATACGCAGTATTTT.

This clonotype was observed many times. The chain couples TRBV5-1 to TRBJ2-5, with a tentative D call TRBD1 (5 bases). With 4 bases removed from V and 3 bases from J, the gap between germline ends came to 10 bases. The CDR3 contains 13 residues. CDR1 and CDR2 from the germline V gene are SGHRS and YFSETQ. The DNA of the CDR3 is TGCGCCAGCAGCGGCGGCAGGGAAGAGACCCAGTACTTC. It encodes CASSGGREETQYF.

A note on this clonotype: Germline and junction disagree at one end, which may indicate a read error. CDR3 coding DNA: TGTGCCAGCGCGCGGGGGGGCTCCTACAATGGGCAGTTCTTC. Translated: CASARGGSYNGQFF. The chain is built from TRBV6-2 or TRBV6-3 and TRBJ2-1; 9 bases fit TRBD2. Germline V gene lookup returns CDR1 MNHEY and CDR2 SVGEGT. The CDR3 consists of 14 residues.

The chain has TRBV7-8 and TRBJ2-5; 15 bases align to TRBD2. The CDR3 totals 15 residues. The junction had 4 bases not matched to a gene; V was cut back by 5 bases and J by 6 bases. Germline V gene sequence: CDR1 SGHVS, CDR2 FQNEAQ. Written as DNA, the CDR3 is TGTGCCAGCAGCCTCGGGACTAGCGGGGGGCAGACCCAGTACTTC. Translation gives CASSLGTSGGQTQYF.

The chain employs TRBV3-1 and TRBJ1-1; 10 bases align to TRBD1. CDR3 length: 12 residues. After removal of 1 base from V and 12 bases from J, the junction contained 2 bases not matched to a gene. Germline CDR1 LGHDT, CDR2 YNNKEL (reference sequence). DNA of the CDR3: TGTGCCAGCAGCCAAGGGACAGGGGGATCTTTCTTT. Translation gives CASSQGTGGSFF.

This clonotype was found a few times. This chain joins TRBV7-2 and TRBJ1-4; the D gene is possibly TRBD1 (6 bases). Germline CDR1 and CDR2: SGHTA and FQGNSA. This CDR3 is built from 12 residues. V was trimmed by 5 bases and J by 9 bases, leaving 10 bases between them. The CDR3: CASSPGQQKLFF. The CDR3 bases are TGTGCCAGCAGCCCCGGACAGCAAAAACTGTTTTTT. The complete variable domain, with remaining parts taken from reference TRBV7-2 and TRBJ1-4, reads GAGVSQSPSNKVTEKGKDVELRCDPISGHTALYWYRQSLGQGLEFLIYFQGNSAPDKSGLPSDRFSAERTGGSVSTLTIQRTQQEDSAVYLCASSPGQQKLFFGSGTQLSVL.

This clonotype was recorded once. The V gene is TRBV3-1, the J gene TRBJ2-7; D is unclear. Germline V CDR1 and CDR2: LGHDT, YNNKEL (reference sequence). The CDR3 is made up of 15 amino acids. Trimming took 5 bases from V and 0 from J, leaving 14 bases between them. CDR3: CASSSRRVSSYEQYF. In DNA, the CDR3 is TGTGCCAGCAGCTCCCGACGGGTGAGCTCCTACGAGCAGTACTTC.

The CDR3 sequence is CASSPVPGGSNQPQHF. CDR3 bases: TGTGCCAGCTCACCAGTTCCCGGGGGGAGCAATCAGCCCCAGCATTTT. The V gene is TRBV18, the J gene TRBJ1-5, with D possibly matching TRBD1 (5 bases). Germline V gene sequence: CDR1 KGHSH, CDR2 LQKENI. The CDR3 has 16 amino acids. V was shortened by 2 bases and J by 1 base, with 12 bases between the two germline ends.

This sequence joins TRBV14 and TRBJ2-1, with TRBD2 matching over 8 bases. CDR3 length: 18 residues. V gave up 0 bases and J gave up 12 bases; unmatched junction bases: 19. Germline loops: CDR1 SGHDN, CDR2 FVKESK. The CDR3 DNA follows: TGTGCCAGCAGCCAAGATCGGGGGGGCTCTTTCCGCCTCAGGTGGCAGTTCTTC. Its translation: CASSQDRGGSFRLRWQFF.

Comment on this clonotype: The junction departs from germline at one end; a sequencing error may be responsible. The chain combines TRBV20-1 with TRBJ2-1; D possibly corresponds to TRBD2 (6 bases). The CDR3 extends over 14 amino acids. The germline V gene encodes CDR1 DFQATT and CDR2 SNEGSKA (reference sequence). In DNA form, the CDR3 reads TGCGGTGCCATTAGCGGATTGGGGATAAATGAGCAGTTCTTC. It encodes CGAISGLGINEQFF.

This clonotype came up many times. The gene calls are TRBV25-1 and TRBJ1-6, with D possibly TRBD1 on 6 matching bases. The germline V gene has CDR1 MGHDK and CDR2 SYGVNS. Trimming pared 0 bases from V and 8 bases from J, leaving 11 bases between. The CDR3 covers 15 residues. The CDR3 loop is CASSEYTGLDSPLHF. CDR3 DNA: TGTGCCAGCAGTGAATACACAGGGTTAGATTCACCCCTCCACTTT.

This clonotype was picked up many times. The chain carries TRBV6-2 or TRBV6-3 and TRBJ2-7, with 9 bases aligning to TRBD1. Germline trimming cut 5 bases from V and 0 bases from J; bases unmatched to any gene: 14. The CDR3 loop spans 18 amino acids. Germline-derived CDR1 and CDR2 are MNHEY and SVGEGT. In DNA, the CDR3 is TGTGCCAGCAGTCTGAGGAGACAGGGGGAGTTCGGCTCCTACGAGCAGTACTTC. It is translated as CASSLRRQGEFGSYEQYF.

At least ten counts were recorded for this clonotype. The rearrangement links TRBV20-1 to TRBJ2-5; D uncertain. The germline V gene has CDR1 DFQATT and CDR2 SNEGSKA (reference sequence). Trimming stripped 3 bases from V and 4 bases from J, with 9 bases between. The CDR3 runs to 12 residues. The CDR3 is CSARNVGETQYF. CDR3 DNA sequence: TGCAGTGCTAGGAATGTTGGAGAGACCCAGTACTTC.

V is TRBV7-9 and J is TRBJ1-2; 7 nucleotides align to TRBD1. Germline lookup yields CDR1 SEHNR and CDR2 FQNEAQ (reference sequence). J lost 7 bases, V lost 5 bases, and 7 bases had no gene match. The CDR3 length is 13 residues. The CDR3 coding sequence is TGTGCCAGCAGCGCGACAGGGAGGGGTGGCTACACCTTC. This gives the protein CASSATGRGGYTF.

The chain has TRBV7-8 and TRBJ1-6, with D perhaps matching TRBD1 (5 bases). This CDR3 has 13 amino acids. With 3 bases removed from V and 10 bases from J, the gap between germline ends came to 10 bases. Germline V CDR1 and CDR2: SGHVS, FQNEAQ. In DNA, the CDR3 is TGTGCCAGCAGCTTCTGGGGACGATCACCCCTCCACTTT. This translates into CASSFWGRSPLHF.

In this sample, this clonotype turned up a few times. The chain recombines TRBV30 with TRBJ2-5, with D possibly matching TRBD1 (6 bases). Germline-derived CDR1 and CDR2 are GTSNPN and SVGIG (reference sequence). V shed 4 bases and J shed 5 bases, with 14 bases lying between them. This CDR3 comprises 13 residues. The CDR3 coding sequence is TGTGCCTGGAACACAGGGTGGCAGGAGACCCAGTACTTC. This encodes CAWNTGWQETQYF.

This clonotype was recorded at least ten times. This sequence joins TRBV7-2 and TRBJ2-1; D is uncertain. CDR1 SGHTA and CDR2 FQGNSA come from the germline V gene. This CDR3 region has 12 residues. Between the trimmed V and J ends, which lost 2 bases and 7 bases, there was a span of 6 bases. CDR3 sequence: CASSLRVNEQFF. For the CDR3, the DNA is TGTGCCAGCAGCTTAAGGGTAAATGAGCAGTTCTTC.

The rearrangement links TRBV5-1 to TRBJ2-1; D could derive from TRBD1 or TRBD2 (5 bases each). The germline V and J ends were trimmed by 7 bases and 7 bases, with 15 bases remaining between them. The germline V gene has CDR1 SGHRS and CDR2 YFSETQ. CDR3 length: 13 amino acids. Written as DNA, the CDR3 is TGCGCCAGCGGCCCACAGGAGGAGAATGAGCAGTTCTTC. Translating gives CASGPQEENEQFF.

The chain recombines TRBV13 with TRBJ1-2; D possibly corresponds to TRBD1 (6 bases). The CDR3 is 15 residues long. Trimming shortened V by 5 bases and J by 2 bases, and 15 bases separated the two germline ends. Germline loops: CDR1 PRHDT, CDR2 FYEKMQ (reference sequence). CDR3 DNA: TGTGCCAGCAGCAACAGGGTTGGAGGGAACTATGGCTACACCTTC. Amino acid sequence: CASSNRVGGNYGYTF.

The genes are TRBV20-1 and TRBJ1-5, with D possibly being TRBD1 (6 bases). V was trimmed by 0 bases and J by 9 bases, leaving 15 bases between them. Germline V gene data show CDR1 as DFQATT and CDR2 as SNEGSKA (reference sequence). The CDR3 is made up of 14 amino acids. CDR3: CSARDETGGGPQHF. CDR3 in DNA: TGCAGTGCTAGAGACGAGACAGGTGGTGGGCCCCAGCATTTT.